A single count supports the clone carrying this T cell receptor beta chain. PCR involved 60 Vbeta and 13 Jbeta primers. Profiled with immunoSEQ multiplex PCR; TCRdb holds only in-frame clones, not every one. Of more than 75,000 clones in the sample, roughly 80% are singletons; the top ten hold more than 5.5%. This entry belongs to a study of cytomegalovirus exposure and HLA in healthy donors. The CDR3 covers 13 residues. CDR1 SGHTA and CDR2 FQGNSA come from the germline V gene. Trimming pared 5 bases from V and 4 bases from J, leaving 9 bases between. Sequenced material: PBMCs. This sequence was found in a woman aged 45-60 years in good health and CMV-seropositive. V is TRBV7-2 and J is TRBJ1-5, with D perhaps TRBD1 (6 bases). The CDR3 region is CASSPDRNQPQHF. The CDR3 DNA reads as TGTGCCAGCAGCCCGGACAGAAATCAGCCCCAGCATTTT. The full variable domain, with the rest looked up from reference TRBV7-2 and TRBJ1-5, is GAGVSQSPSNKVTEKGKDVELRCDPISGHTALYWYRQSLGQGLEFLIYFQGNSAPDKSGLPSDRFSAERTGGSVSTLTIQRTQQEDSAVYLCASSPDRNQPQHFGDGTRLSIL.